The present T cell receptor beta chain was sequenced within a study of blood T cell repertoires in COVID-19. Turning to the study itself: PBMCs, B-cell-depleted T cells, or T cells provided the cDNA or gDNA that made up the material.

As handled by the study authors: Amplification from reference gene primers served as the basis for estimated nucleated cell counts. The protocol was immunoSEQ multiplex PCR, while the TCRdb copy is restricted to in-frame clones and leaves out a portion. V, J and clone size derive from that table, while D and trimming were established from the DNA sequence. In the table there are nearly 50,000 clones, around 85% of which are singletons. This sequence originates from a human donor in a cohort sampled during active COVID-19. Input material: peripheral blood.

This chain's CDR3 is CASRTAKDRIGQPQHF. The CDR3 DNA follows: TGTGCAAGTCGCACCGCGAAGGACAGGATCGGTCAGCCCCAGCATTTT. This sequence joins TRBV12-2 and TRBJ1-5; the listed D gene, TRBD1, was not tested against the DNA. TRBV12-2 is a recognized pseudogene. This CDR3 comprises 16 residues.